This T cell receptor beta chain was sequenced in a study of T cell changes during pregnancy in multiple sclerosis. Sequencing was performed with immunoSEQ multiplex PCR; in TCRdb, only in-frame clones are kept and a portion is missing. The sample lists around 88,000 clones; roughly 92% were seen once. Here the sequenced sample was peripheral blood, taken in the first trimester of pregnancy. The receptor was derived from a female donor with multiple sclerosis, enrolled in a pregnancy study.

The chain's CDR3 is CASSSTRGGEETQYF. In nucleotides, the CDR3 is TGTGCCAGCTCATCGACTAGGGGGGGGGAAGAGACCCAGTACTTC. The V gene is TRBV18, the J gene TRBJ2-5, with D possibly TRBD2 on 7 matching bases. V was shortened by 5 bases and J by 3 bases, with 16 bases between the two germline ends. Germline values: CDR1 KGHSH, CDR2 LQKENI. The CDR3 runs to 15 residues. The full variable domain, with the rest looked up from reference TRBV18 and TRBJ2-5, is NAGVMQNPRHLVRRRGQEARLRCSPMKGHSHVYWYRQLPEEGLKFMVYLQKENIIDESGMPKERFSAEFPKEGPSILRIQQVVRGDSAAYFCASSSTRGGEETQYFGPGTRLLVL.